A single T cell receptor (beta chain) is shown here with its context. This sample is drawn from a study of blood T cell repertoires in COVID-19. Across the study: Researchers got acute and convalescent COVID-19 samples from the United States, Italy and Spain. T cells, B-cell-depleted T cells, or PBMCs supplied cDNA or gDNA.

The CDR3 runs 17 residues. Deletions cut 5 bases from V and 7 bases from J, with 27 bases between. CDR1 and CDR2 (germline): MNHEY, SMNVEV (reference sequence). As handled by the study authors: The assay estimated nucleated cells by amplifying reference gene primers. Measured with immunoSEQ multiplex PCR; TCRdb has only the in-frame clones, and not every one. Clone size and V and J calls were adopted from that table, with D and trimming inferred from the DNA. The sample includes some 30,000 clones, roughly 90% of them seen just once. Specimen: peripheral blood. The TCR was taken from a human donor in a cohort sampled during active COVID-19. The J gene is TRBJ2-7, the V gene TRBV27, with a possible D match to TRBD2 (7 bases). CDR3 residues: CASSPLGGASSASEQYF. The DNA for the CDR3 is TGTGCCAGCAGTCCCCTTGGGGGGGCTAGCTCGGCGTCGGAGCAGTACTTC.